These 13 T cell receptor beta chains came from one sample sequenced in a study of T cell responses to AZD1222 COVID-19 vaccine. Here immunoSEQ multiplex PCR was the method, and the copy in TCRdb shows in-frame clones only, minus some. This table holds over 100,000 clones, roughly nine tenths found once. The sequenced sample was peripheral blood, obtained on day 0 of AZD1222 vaccination. The receptors here all came from an adult in good health.

J is TRBJ2-7 and V is TRBV11-2; D gene unclear. CDR3 length: 13 amino acids. From germline, CDR1 is SGHAT and CDR2 FQNNGV. Deletions cut 2 bases from V and 1 base from J, with 6 bases between. CDR3 region: CASSLSVSYEQYF. In DNA, the CDR3 is TGTGCCAGCAGCTTAAGTGTATCCTACGAGCAGTACTTC. Together with reference TRBV11-2 and TRBJ2-7, the CDR3 gives the full variable domain: EAGVAQSPRYKIIEKRQSVAFWCNPISGHATLYWYQQILGQGPKLLIQFQNNGVVDDSQLPKDRFSAERLKGVDSTLKIQPAKLEDSAVYLCASSLSVSYEQYFGPGTRLTVT.

The DNA of the CDR3 is TGCGCCAGCAGCTTGGCCGGGGACAGCAAATATGGCTACACCTTC. It encodes CASSLAGDSKYGYTF. The V and J genes are TRBV5-1 and TRBJ1-2; 7 bases match TRBD1. Trimming at V came to 0 bases and at J to 5 bases, leaving 7 bases not matched to a gene. The CDR3 consists of 15 residues. CDR1 is SGHRS, CDR2 YFSETQ, per germline.

The chain has TRBV2 and TRBJ2-3, with 13 bases matching TRBD2. With V trimmed by 7 bases and J by 6 bases, 7 bases remained unmatched. Germline V gene lookup returns CDR1 SNHLY and CDR2 FYNNEI. The CDR3 sequence is 15 residues long. DNA of the CDR3: TGTGCCAGCACTACTAGCGGGGGGGCGTTGGATACGCAGTATTTT. This sequence encodes CASTTSGGALDTQYF.

The chain uses TRBV19 and TRBJ1-5; 7 nucleotides align to TRBD1. V shed 4 bases and J 0 bases; nucleotides not matched to a gene: 15. There are 19 residues in the CDR3. Germline CDR1 is LNHDA and CDR2 is SQIVND (reference sequence). CDR3 bases: TGTGCCAGTAGTACGCTTTTACAGGGGAACTACTTTAGCAATCAGCCCCAGCATTTT. Its translation is CASSTLLQGNYFSNQPQHF.

The chain links TRBV3-1 (or the pseudogene TRBV3-2) to TRBJ2-2, with 11 bases fitting TRBD1. CDR1 LGHDT and CDR2 YNNKEL come from the germline V gene (reference sequence). This CDR3 region has 15 residues. The ends lost 4 bases at V and 6 bases at J; junction bases unmatched: 4. The DNA for the CDR3 is TGTGCCAGCAGCCCACCGGGACAGGGGGCCGGGGAGCTGTTTTTT. Translating it yields CASSPPGQGAGELFF.

The chain uses TRBV3-1 (or the pseudogene TRBV3-2) and TRBJ1-5; the D is unclear. The CDR3 totals 17 residues. Deletions cut 1 base from V and 0 bases from J, with 13 bases between. Germline values: CDR1 LGHDT, CDR2 YNNKEL (reference sequence). CDR3: CASSQVYAQASNQPQHF. CDR3 DNA sequence: TGTGCCAGCAGCCAAGTGTACGCCCAGGCTAGCAATCAGCCCCAGCATTTT.

In DNA form, the CDR3 reads TGTGCCAGCAGCTTGCTGTCACAGCTGAACACTGAAGCTTTCTTT. This codes for CASSLLSQLNTEAFF. The genes are TRBV5-5 and TRBJ1-1; no clear D. CDR1 is SGHKS and CDR2 is YYEKEE in the germline V gene (reference sequence). This CDR3 comprises 15 residues. Trimming stripped 1 base from V and 0 bases from J, with 10 bases between. The whole variable domain, filled in from reference TRBV5-5 and TRBJ1-1, reads DAGVTQSPTHLIKTRGQQVTLRCSPISGHKSVSWYQQVLGQGPQFIFQYYEKEERGRGNFPDRFSARQFPNYSSELNVNALLLGDSALYLCASSLLSQLNTEAFFGQGTRLTVV.

The rearrangement uses TRBV7-9 and TRBJ1-5, with D possibly TRBD1 on 6 matching bases. Per the germline V gene, CDR1 is SEHNR and CDR2 is FQNEAQ (reference sequence). The V end lost 5 bases, the J end lost 12 bases, and 14 bases lay between the germline ends. The CDR3 extends over 12 amino acids. The CDR3 loop reads CASSPGGGHQHF. CDR3 sequence (DNA): TGTGCCAGCAGCCCCGGGGGGGGGCACCAGCATTTT.

The rearrangement links TRBV7-8 to TRBJ2-1; D ambiguous. V dropped 5 bases and J dropped 6 bases, with 8 bases sitting between them. Germline V CDR1 and CDR2: SGHVS, FQNEAQ. This CDR3 has 12 residues. CDR3 residues: CASSLYVNEQFF. As DNA, the CDR3 is TGTGCCAGCAGCCTATACGTCAATGAGCAGTTCTTC.

The chain carries TRBV7-9 and TRBJ1-6; 7 bases match TRBD1. Germline values: CDR1 SEHNR, CDR2 FQNEAQ (reference sequence). Germline trimming cut 4 bases from V and 5 bases from J; bases unmatched to any gene: 5. CDR3 length: 15 amino acids. The CDR3 nucleotides read TGTGCCAGCAGCTCGACAGGGTTGGATAATTCACCCCTCCACTTT. This encodes CASSSTGLDNSPLHF.

In regard to this clone: At one boundary the junction diverges from the germline segment, which might be a read error. This sequence joins TRBV7-7 and TRBJ2-3; 8 bases agree with TRBD1. The CDR3 runs to 15 residues. Germline CDR1 SSHAT, CDR2 FNYEAQ (reference sequence). The CDR3 loop reads CASSLDGTGSDTQYF. CDR3 nucleotides: TGTGCTAGCAGCTTAGACGGGACAGGATCGGATACGCAGTATTTT.

This clone occurred once. The V gene is TRBV7-9, the J gene TRBJ1-6; tentatively, D is TRBD1 (6 bases). From germline, CDR1 is SEHNR and CDR2 FQNEAQ (reference sequence). CDR3 size: 15 residues. The V end was cut by 4 bases, the J end by 6 bases, with 13 bases between. CDR3 DNA: TGTGCCAGCAGCTCCGAACAGGGTCTTAATTCACCCCTCCACTTT. This sequence encodes CASSSEQGLNSPLHF.

The chain recombines TRBV10-3 with TRBJ2-2; TRBD2 is a possible D gene (5 bases). The V end lost 5 bases, the J end lost 3 bases, and 10 bases lay between the germline ends. The CDR3 runs 14 residues. The germline V gene encodes CDR1 ENHRY and CDR2 SYGVKD. The CDR3 reads CAISSDGDTGELFF. In DNA form, the CDR3 reads TGTGCCATCAGTTCTGACGGGGACACCGGGGAGCTGTTTTTT.